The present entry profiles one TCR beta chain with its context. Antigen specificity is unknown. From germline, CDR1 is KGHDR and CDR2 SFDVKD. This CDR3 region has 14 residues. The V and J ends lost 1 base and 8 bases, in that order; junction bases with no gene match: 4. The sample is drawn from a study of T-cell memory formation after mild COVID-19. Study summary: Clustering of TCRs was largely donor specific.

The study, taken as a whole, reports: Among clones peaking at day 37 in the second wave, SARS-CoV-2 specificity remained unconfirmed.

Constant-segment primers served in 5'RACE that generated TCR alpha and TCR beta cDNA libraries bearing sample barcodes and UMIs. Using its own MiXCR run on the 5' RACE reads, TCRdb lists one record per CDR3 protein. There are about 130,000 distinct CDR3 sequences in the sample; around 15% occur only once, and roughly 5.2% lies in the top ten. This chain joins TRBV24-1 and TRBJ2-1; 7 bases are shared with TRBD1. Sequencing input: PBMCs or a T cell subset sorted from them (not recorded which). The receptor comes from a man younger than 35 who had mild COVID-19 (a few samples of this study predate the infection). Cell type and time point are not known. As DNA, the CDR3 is TGTGCCACCAGTGATTTTGGGCAGGGGGATGAGCAGTTCTTC. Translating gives CATSDFGQGDEQFF.